This T cell receptor (beta chain) came from a study of cytomegalovirus exposure and HLA in healthy donors. The assay was immunoSEQ multiplex PCR, and TCRdb's table has in-frame clones only and misses some. The sample has some 49,000 clones; 94% are singletons. Per the germline V gene, CDR1 is SGHRS and CDR2 is YFSETQ. V was pared by 3 bases and J by 0 bases, with 3 bases of the junction left unmatched. The CDR3 is made up of 15 amino acids. Sequences were obtained from PBMCs. The V and J genes are TRBV5-1 and TRBJ2-5; the match to TRBD2 covers 9 bases. The source is a woman aged 18-30 years in good health and CMV-seropositive. The CDR3 sequence is CASSSLAGNQETQYF. The CDR3 bases are TGCGCCAGCAGCTCTCTAGCGGGAAACCAAGAGACCCAGTACTTC. Based on the CDR3 plus reference TRBV5-1 and TRBJ2-5, the full variable domain is KAGVTQTPRYLIKTRGQQVTLSCSPISGHRSVSWYQQTPGQGLQFLFEYFSETQRNKGNFPGRFSGRQFSNSRSEMNVSTLELGDSALYLCASSSLAGNQETQYFGPGTRLLVL.